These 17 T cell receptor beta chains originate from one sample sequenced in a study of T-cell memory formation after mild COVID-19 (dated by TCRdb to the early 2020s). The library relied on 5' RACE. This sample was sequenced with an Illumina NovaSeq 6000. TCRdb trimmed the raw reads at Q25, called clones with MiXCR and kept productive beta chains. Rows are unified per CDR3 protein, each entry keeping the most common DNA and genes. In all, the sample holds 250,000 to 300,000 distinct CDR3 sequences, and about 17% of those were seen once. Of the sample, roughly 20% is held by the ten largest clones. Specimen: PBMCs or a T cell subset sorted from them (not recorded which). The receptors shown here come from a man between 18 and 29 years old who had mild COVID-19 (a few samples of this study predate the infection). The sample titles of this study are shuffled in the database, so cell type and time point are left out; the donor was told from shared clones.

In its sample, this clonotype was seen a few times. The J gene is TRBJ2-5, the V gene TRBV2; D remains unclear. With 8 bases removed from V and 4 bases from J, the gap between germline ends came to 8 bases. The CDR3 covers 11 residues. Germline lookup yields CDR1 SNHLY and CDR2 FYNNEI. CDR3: CASEVGETQYF. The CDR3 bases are TGTGCCAGCGAGGTGGGAGAGACCCAGTACTTC.

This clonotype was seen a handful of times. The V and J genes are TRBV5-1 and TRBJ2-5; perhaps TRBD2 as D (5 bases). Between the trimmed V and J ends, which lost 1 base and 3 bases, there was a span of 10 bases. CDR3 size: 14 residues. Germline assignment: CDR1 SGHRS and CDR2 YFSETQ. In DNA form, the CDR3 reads TGCGCCAGCAGCTTGTCTAGCAAAGAAGAGACCCAGTACTTC. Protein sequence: CASSLSSKEETQYF.

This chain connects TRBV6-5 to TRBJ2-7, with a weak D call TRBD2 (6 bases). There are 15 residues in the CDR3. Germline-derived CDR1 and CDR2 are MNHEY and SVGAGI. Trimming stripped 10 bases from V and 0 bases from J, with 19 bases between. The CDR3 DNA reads TGTGCCACCATACAAGCGGGCAGCAGCTCCTACGAGCAGTACTTC. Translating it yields CATIQAGSSSYEQYF.

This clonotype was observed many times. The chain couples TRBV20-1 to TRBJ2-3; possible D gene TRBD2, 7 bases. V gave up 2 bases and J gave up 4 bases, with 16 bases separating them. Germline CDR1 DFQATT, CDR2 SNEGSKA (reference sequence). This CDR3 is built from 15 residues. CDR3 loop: CSARRGRERPDTQYF. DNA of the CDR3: TGCAGTGCTAGAAGGGGGAGGGAGCGTCCAGATACGCAGTATTTT.

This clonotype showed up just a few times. The CDR3: CASGGPSTDTQYF. Here the CDR3 DNA reads TGCGCCAGCGGCGGTCCCAGCACAGATACGCAGTATTTT. This chain joins TRBV5-1 and TRBJ2-3; D gene unclear. The CDR3 is made up of 13 amino acids. CDR1 is SGHRS and CDR2 is YFSETQ in the germline V gene. Between the trimmed V and J ends, which lost 7 bases and 0 bases, there was a span of 9 bases.

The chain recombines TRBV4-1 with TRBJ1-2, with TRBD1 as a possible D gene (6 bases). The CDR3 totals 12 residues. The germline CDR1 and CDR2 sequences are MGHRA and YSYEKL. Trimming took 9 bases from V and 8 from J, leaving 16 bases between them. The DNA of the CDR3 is TGCGCCAGTGGGCGACCGGGGGCCGGCTACACCTTC. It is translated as CASGRPGAGYTF.

CDR3 loop: CASSQPDRRYTF. In DNA, the CDR3 is TGTGCCAGCAGCCAACCTGACAGGAGGTATACCTTC. The chain joins TRBV3-1 to TRBJ1-2; the D gene is possibly TRBD1 (6 bases). This CDR3 region has 12 residues. CDR1 and CDR2 from the germline V gene are LGHDT and YNNKEL (reference sequence). Trimming pared 2 bases from V and 14 bases from J, leaving 15 bases between.

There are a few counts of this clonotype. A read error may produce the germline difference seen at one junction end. DNA for the CDR3: TGTGCCATCGTGGGGGCTAGCGATCAGCCCCAGCATTTT. Translating it yields CAIVGASDQPQHF. The chain couples TRBV6-4 to TRBJ1-5; a possible D gene is TRBD1 (6 bases). CDR1 is MRHNA, CDR2 SNTAGT, per germline. The CDR3 is 13 residues long.

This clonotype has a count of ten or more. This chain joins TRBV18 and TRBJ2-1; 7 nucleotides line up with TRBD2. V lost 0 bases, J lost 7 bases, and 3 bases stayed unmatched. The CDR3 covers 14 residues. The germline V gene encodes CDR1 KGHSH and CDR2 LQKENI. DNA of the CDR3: TGTGCCAGCTCACCACCCCGGGGGGTGAATGAGCAGTTCTTC. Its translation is CASSPPRGVNEQFF.

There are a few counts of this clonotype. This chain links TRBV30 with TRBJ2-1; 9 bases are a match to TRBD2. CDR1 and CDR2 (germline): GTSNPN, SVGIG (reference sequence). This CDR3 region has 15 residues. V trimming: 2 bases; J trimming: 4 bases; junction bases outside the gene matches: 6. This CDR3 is CAWSFSSGAYNEQFF. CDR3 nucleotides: TGTGCCTGGAGTTTTTCTAGCGGGGCGTACAATGAGCAGTTCTTC.

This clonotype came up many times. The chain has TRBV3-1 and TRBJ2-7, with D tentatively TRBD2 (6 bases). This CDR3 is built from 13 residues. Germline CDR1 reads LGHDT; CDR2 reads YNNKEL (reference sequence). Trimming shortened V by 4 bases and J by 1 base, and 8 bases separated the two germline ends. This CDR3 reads CASSLEGSYEQYF. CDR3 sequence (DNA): TGTGCCAGCAGCCTGGAGGGTTCCTACGAGCAGTACTTC.

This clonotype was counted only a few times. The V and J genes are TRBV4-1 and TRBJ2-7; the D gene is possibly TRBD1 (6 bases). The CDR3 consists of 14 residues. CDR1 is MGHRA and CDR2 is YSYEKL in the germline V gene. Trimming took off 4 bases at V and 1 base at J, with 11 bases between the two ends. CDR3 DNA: TGCGCCAGCAGCCTTCGGGACACTTCCTACGAGCAGTACTTC. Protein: CASSLRDTSYEQYF.

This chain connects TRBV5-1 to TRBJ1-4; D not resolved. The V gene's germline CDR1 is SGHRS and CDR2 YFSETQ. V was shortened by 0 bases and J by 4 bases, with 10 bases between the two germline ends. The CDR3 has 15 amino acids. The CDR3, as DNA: TGCGCCAGCAGCTTGGGTGGCAGCAATAATGAAAAACTGTTTTTT. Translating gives CASSLGGSNNEKLFF.

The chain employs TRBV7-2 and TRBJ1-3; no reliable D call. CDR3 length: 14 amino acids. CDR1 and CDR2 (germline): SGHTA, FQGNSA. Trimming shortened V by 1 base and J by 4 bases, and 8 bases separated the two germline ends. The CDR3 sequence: CASSLDSGGNTIYF. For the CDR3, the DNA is TGTGCCAGCAGCTTAGACAGCGGGGGAAACACCATATATTTT.

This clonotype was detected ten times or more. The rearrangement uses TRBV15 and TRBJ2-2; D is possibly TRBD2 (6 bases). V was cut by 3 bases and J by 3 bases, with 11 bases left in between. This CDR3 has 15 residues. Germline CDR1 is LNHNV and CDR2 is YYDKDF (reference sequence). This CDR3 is CATSSGTGDTGELFF. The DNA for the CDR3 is TGTGCCACCAGCAGTGGGACGGGGGACACCGGGGAGCTGTTTTTT.

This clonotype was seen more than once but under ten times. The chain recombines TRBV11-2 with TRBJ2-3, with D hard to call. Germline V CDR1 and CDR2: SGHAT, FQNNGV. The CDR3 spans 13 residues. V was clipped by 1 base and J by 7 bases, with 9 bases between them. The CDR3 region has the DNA TGTGCCAGCAGCTTAGGGGATAGGAATACGCAGTATTTT. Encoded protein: CASSLGDRNTQYF.

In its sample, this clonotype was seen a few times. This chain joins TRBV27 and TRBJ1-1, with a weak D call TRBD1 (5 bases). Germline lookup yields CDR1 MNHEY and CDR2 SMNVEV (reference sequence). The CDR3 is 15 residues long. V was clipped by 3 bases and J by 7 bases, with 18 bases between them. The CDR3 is CASSLSHGGLSEAFF. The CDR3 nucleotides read TGTGCCAGCAGTTTGTCTCACGGGGGACTGAGTGAAGCTTTCTTT.